Sequencing of this T cell receptor beta chain was carried out in a study of technical replicates of blood from a few donors. The method was immunoSEQ multiplex PCR; TCRdb's version includes in-frame clones alone and lacks a portion of them. The data show roughly 87,000 clones, 75% to 95% seen once. Sequencing was carried out using T cells isolated from PBMCs. The sequence derives from a human donor in good health.

CDR3 region: CASSANRENTEAFF. In nucleotides, the CDR3 is TGTGCCAGCAGTGCGAACAGGGAGAACACTGAAGCTTTCTTT. The chain recombines TRBV27 with TRBJ1-1; weak D call: TRBD1 (6 bases). Germline CDR1 reads MNHEY; CDR2 reads SMNVEV (reference sequence). The CDR3 sequence is 14 residues long. Trimming took off 5 bases at V and 1 base at J, with 11 bases between the two ends.